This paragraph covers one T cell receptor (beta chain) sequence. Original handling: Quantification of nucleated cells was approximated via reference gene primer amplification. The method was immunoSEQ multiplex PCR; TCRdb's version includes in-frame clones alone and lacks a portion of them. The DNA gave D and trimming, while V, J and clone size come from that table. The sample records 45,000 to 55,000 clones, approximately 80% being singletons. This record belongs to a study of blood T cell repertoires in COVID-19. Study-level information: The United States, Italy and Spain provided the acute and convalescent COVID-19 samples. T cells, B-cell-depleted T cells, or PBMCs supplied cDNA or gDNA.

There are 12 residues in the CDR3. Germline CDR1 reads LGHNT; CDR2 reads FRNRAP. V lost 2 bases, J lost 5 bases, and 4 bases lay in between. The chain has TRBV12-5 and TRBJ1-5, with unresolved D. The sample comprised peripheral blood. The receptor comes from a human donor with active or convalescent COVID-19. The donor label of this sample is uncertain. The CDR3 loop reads CASGLPHQPQHF. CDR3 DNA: TGTGCTAGTGGTTTGCCTCATCAGCCCCAGCATTTT.